This T cell receptor beta chain was recovered during a study of T cell changes during pregnancy in multiple sclerosis (dated by TCRdb to the late 2010s). In the study overall: Changes in the T cell repertoire over the course of pregnancy were examined in this study in women with multiple sclerosis.

The CDR1 and CDR2 encoded by the germline V gene are SGHTA and FQGNSA. The CDR3 covers 14 residues, taking in both the cysteine and the phenylalanine. The entry retains the CDR3 DNA only, 42 bases that are in frame from base 1. V was cut back by 1 base and J by 2 bases, leaving a gap of 9 bases between them. On this clone: Its cognate antigen has yet to be identified. There are no base qualities to consult, and no much larger clone falls within one base.

Library creation used the immunoSEQ multiplex PCR assay. Not all clones reach the TCRdb copy of this immuneACCESS table, which keeps in-frame sequences only. Checked studies attribute under half of the gap to unresolved V genes and leave the rest unexplained. This sample is represented by roughly 80,000 clones; about 90% of them were singletons. The ten largest clones add up to 2% to 3% of the sample. The clonotype comes from a female donor with multiple sclerosis, enrolled in a pregnancy study. The specimen was peripheral blood, collected before pregnancy. The chain couples TRBV7-2 to TRBJ2-7, with no confidently assigned D gene. CDR3 reads: CASSLDSLAYEQYF. The nucleotide sequence is given as TGTGCCAGCAGCTTAGACAGTTTGGCCTACGAGCAGTACTTC.